These 32 T cell receptor beta chains were sequenced from one sample in a study of regulatory T cells in long-lasting Graves disease (dated by TCRdb to 2020 to 2022). In the paper's terms, the time point label means: newly diagnosed GD, antithyroid drugs for less than 3 months. For both TCR sequencing and RNA sequencing, RNA was extracted from PBMCs in TRIzol. Library construction relied on multiplex PCR. Instrument used: Illumina HiSeq 4000. iRepertoire HTBI primers and Arm-PCR amplification of CDR3 regions were used to construct TCR beta libraries. The public sequencing data were trimmed at Q25 with fastp and processed into clonotypes with MiXCR by TCRdb, which kept only in-frame beta chains. Identical CDR3 protein sequences are pooled into one entry, listed with their most common genes and DNA. The sample includes a few hundred thousand distinct CDR3 sequences, with roughly a fifth observed a single time. Of the sample, 11% to 15% is held by the ten largest clones.

The sample in question was peripheral blood mononuclear cells (PBMCs), obtained at new diagnosis, from a patient treated with antithyroid drugs. The source of these receptors is a female donor with Graves disease.

This clonotype was picked up one time. The V gene is TRBV7-2, the J gene TRBJ1-6; D unresolved. Germline CDR1 reads SGHTA; CDR2 reads FQGNSA. V was clipped by 3 bases and J by 7 bases, with 16 bases between them. The CDR3 is 16 amino acids. CDR3 sequence: CASSFSFATSNSPLHF. The DNA for the CDR3 is TGTGCCAGCAGCTTCAGTTTTGCGACCTCCAATTCACCCCTCCACTTT.

Of note for this clonotype: Just one base apart from a much larger clone, this may be a read error. This chain joins TRBV25-1 and TRBJ1-2; D is perhaps TRBD1 (5 bases). Germline lookup yields CDR1 MGHDK and CDR2 SYGVNS. Trimming stripped 8 bases from V and 4 bases from J, with 20 bases between. The CDR3 loop spans 15 amino acids. Written as DNA, the CDR3 is TGTGCCAGCGCATCCTATATGACAGCTCTCTATGGCTACACCTTC. As protein: CASASYMTALYGYTF.

In this sample, this clonotype turned up many times. The J gene is TRBJ2-7, the V gene TRBV28; weak D call: TRBD1 (5 bases). The CDR3 is 13 amino acids. CDR1 is MDHEN and CDR2 is SYDVKM in the germline V gene. V was shortened by 5 bases and J by 2 bases, with 10 bases between the two germline ends. CDR3 in DNA: TGTGCCAGCAGTCCCCAGGGTACCTACGAGCAGTACTTC. This encodes CASSPQGTYEQYF.

This clonotype was seen a handful of times. The chain joins TRBV7-3 to TRBJ1-2; unclear D gene. Trimming removed 2 bases from V and 0 bases from J, with 7 bases in between. The CDR3 is 14 amino acids. From germline, CDR1 is SGHTA and CDR2 FQGTGA. CDR3 protein: CASSLFSPNYGYTF. For the CDR3, the DNA is TGTGCCAGCAGCTTATTCAGTCCTAACTATGGCTACACCTTC.

CDR3 amino acids: CASSLDGSYGYTF. In DNA form, the CDR3 reads TGTGCCAGCAGTTTGGACGGATCCTATGGCTACACCTTC. The chain couples TRBV2 to TRBJ1-2; D is unresolved. V lost 5 bases and J lost 4, with 11 bases in between. The CDR3 has 13 residues. Germline V gene lookup returns CDR1 SNHLY and CDR2 FYNNEI.

This clonotype was recorded at least ten times. V and J are TRBV12-3 or TRBV12-4 and TRBJ1-5; TRBD1 agrees at 9 bases. Losses at the gene ends were 6 bases for V and 4 bases for J; bases not matched to a gene: 4. The CDR3 covers 14 residues. The CDR3 DNA follows: TGTGCCAGCAGCGACGGGACAGGGAATCAGCCCCAGCATTTT. The encoded protein is CASSDGTGNQPQHF.

This clonotype was recorded many times. V usage is TRBV6-1 and J usage is TRBJ2-7; 7 bases are shared with TRBD1. V lost 6 bases to trimming and J lost 3 bases; unmatched junction nucleotides: 8. The germline CDR1 and CDR2 sequences are MNHNS and SASEGT. There are 14 residues in the CDR3. CDR3 sequence reads: CASRQTGMVYEQYF. DNA for the CDR3: TGTGCCAGCAGGCAGACAGGGATGGTCTACGAGCAGTACTTC.

This clonotype was seen many times. The chain couples TRBV7-8 to TRBJ2-1; TRBD2 matches 7 bases. Germline values: CDR1 SGHVS, CDR2 FQNEAQ. The V segment lost 5 bases and the J segment 2 bases; nucleotides outside the gene matches: 6. CDR3 length: 15 residues. The CDR3 DNA sequence: TGTGCCAGCAGCGAGGGAGGGACTACCTACAATGAGCAGTTCTTC. Translation: CASSEGGTTYNEQFF.

This clonotype has a count of ten or more. The CDR3, as DNA: TGTGCCAGCAGGTTACCCAGGACAGGGGACACCGGGGAGCTGTTTTTT. Translated: CASRLPRTGDTGELFF. This chain connects TRBV7-2 to TRBJ2-2; 9 positions agree with TRBD1. The germline CDR1 and CDR2 sequences are SGHTA and FQGNSA. CDR3 length: 16 amino acids. V lost 6 bases and J lost 3; bases outside the gene matches: 8. The full variable domain, in which reference TRBV7-2 and TRBJ2-2 provide the parts outside the CDR3, is GAGVSQSPSNKVTEKGKDVELRCDPISGHTALYWYRQSLGQGLEFLIYFQGNSAPDKSGLPSDRFSAERTGGSVSTLTIQRTQQEDSAVYLCASRLPRTGDTGELFFGEGSRLTVL.

In its sample, this clonotype was seen a few times. The V gene is TRBV4-1, the J gene TRBJ1-2, with TRBD1 as a possible D gene (6 bases). This CDR3 contains 17 residues. V was trimmed by 2 bases and J by 2 bases, leaving 18 bases between them. The germline V gene encodes CDR1 MGHRA and CDR2 YSYEKL. This CDR3 reads CASSQIARTVSNYGYTF. CDR3 nucleotides: TGCGCCAGCAGCCAAATAGCCCGGACAGTTTCCAACTATGGCTACACCTTC.

The chain has TRBV9 and TRBJ2-5; D is undetermined. The germline CDR1 and CDR2 sequences are SGDLS and YYNGEE. The V gene lost 0 bases and the J gene lost 4 bases, with 16 bases spanning the gap. This CDR3 comprises 16 residues. DNA for the CDR3: TGTGCCAGCAGCGTAGCCACGGAAGGTGGGCGAGAGACCCAGTACTTC. Amino acid sequence: CASSVATEGGRETQYF.

The V call is TRBV28, the J call TRBJ2-3; 10 nucleotides line up with TRBD2. The CDR3 extends over 15 amino acids. Trimming took 3 bases from V and 4 from J; bases not matched to a gene: 4. Germline V gene data show CDR1 as MDHEN and CDR2 as SYDVKM. This CDR3 is CASSFPSGGADTQYF. DNA for the CDR3: TGTGCCAGCAGTTTTCCTAGCGGGGGAGCAGATACGCAGTATTTT. Full variable domain (rest looked up from reference TRBV28 and TRBJ2-3): DVKVTQSSRYLVKRTGEKVFLECVQDMDHENMFWYRQDPGLGLRLIYFSYDVKMKEKGDIPEGYSVSREKKERFSLILESASTNQTSMYLCASSFPSGGADTQYFGPGTRLTVL.

The genes are TRBV20-1 and TRBJ1-2; possible D gene TRBD1, 5 bases. This CDR3 comprises 13 residues. V dropped 2 bases and J dropped 4 bases, with 11 bases sitting between them. CDR1 DFQATT and CDR2 SNEGSKA come from the germline V gene (reference sequence). CDR3 nucleotides: TGCAGTGCTAGATTGCAGGGTGCCTATGGCTACACCTTC. It is translated as CSARLQGAYGYTF.

This clonotype was observed many times. The V call is TRBV7-3, the J call TRBJ1-6; D is uncertain. V was pared by 4 bases and J by 10 bases, with 11 bases between. This CDR3 region has 13 residues. Germline CDR1 SGHTA, CDR2 FQGTGA. For the CDR3, the DNA is TGTGCCAGCAGCTGGAACGCCGACTCACCCCTCCACTTT. Protein product: CASSWNADSPLHF.

This clonotype has only one observation. This sequence joins TRBV28 and TRBJ1-2; weak D call: TRBD1 (6 bases). The ends were cut back, 8 bases at V and 6 bases at J, with 19 bases in the middle. The V gene's germline CDR1 is MDHEN and CDR2 SYDVKM. The CDR3 extends over 14 amino acids. The DNA of the CDR3 is TGTGCCAGCGTCGGGTCCAGGGGAAACCATGGCTACACCTTC. Protein product: CASVGSRGNHGYTF.

Many counts were recorded for this clonotype. The rearrangement uses TRBV20-1 and TRBJ2-3; the match to TRBD2 covers 7 bases. Looked up from germline, CDR1 is DFQATT and CDR2 is SNEGSKA (reference sequence). Germline trimming cut 7 bases from V and 6 bases from J; bases unmatched to any gene: 10. CDR3 size: 13 residues. In DNA form, the CDR3 reads TGCAGTGGAATACTAGCGAGGGCCGATACGCAGTATTTT. It encodes CSGILARADTQYF.

V usage is TRBV20-1 and J usage is TRBJ2-5; TRBD2 matches 11 bases. J was trimmed by 5 bases and V by 0 bases; bases with no gene match: 5. This CDR3 has 15 residues. CDR1 and CDR2 (germline): DFQATT, SNEGSKA (reference sequence). The CDR3 sequence: CSARDLASGGETQYF. As DNA, the CDR3 is TGCAGTGCTAGAGATCTGGCTAGCGGGGGGGAGACCCAGTACTTC.

The rearrangement joins TRBV5-1 to TRBJ2-2; D is undetermined. Trimming shortened V by 0 bases and J by 0 bases, and 9 bases separated the two germline ends. Germline lookup yields CDR1 SGHRS and CDR2 YFSETQ. CDR3 size: 16 residues. CDR3 sequence reads: CASSLGQSANTGELFF. The CDR3 bases are TGCGCCAGCAGCTTGGGCCAGTCTGCGAACACCGGGGAGCTGTTTTTT.

Many counts were recorded for this clonotype. V is TRBV7-2 and J is TRBJ2-1, with TRBD2 matching over 13 bases. Germline V gene data show CDR1 as SGHTA and CDR2 as FQGNSA. Trimming at V came to 2 bases and at J to 7 bases, leaving 2 bases not matched to a gene. The CDR3 contains 15 residues. The CDR3 region is CASSLWTSGSNEQFF. The CDR3 DNA follows: TGTGCCAGCAGCTTATGGACTAGCGGGAGTAATGAGCAGTTCTTC.

A note on this clonotype: It is likely a read error: a sequence one base away is far more abundant. The V call is TRBV18, the J call TRBJ2-4; D not certain. Germline-derived CDR1 and CDR2 are KGHSH and LQKENI. The CDR3 runs 16 residues. The CDR3 reads CASSPATVQVRGEQLF. CDR3 bases: TGTGCCAGCTCACCAGCAACGGTGCAGGTTAGAGGCGAGCAGCTCTTC. The full variable domain, in which reference TRBV18 and TRBJ2-4 provide the parts outside the CDR3, is NAGVMQNPRHLVRRRGQEARLRCSPMKGHSHVYWYRQLPEEGLKFMVYLQKENIIDESGMPKERFSAEFPKEGPSILRIQQVVRGDSAAYFCASSPATVQVRGEQLFGAGTRLSVL.

This clonotype was picked up many times. The genes are TRBV11-3 and TRBJ1-1, with 9 nucleotides matching TRBD1. V gave up 6 bases and J gave up 1 base; unmatched junction bases: 3. The CDR3 consists of 14 residues. Germline CDR1 reads SGHNT; CDR2 reads YENEEA. The chain's CDR3 is CASSSGQGNTEAFF. In DNA form, the CDR3 reads TGTGCCAGCAGTTCGGGACAGGGGAACACTGAAGCTTTCTTT.

This clonotype appeared many times. This chain connects TRBV20-1 to TRBJ2-2; D not resolved. V lost 6 bases and J 4 bases, leaving 9 bases between the germline ends. This CDR3 contains 12 residues. The V gene's germline CDR1 is DFQATT and CDR2 SNEGSKA (reference sequence). The CDR3 loop reads CSAQTLTGELFF. Written as DNA, the CDR3 is TGCAGTGCACAGACACTCACCGGGGAGCTGTTTTTT.

This clonotype was seen at least ten times. The V call is TRBV7-2, the J call TRBJ2-7; TRBD2 agrees at 14 bases. This CDR3 region has 14 residues. The V gene end was trimmed by 5 bases and the J gene end by 12 bases; junction bases not matched to a gene: 9. CDR1 SGHTA and CDR2 FQGNSA come from the germline V gene. CDR3 in DNA: TGTGCCAGCAGCCCCGGGACTAGCGGGGGTGGTCCGTACTTC. It specifies CASSPGTSGGGPYF. Filled out from reference TRBV7-2 and TRBJ2-7, the complete variable domain reads GAGVSQSPSNKVTEKGKDVELRCDPISGHTALYWYRQSLGQGLEFLIYFQGNSAPDKSGLPSDRFSAERTGGSVSTLTIQRTQQEDSAVYLCASSPGTSGGGPYFGPGTRLTVT.

The J gene is TRBJ2-5, the V gene TRBV3-2; the D call TRBD1 from the table was never checked on the DNA. TRBV3-2 is assigned pseudogene status. The CDR3 is made up of 17 amino acids. The CDR3 here is CASSHAKRGQIQETQYF. The DNA for the CDR3 is TGTGCCAGCAGCCACGCGAAAAGGGGACAGATACAAGAGACCCAGTACTTC.

In this sample, this clonotype turned up many times. The V gene is TRBV10-3, the J gene TRBJ2-3; TRBD1 aligns across 8 bases. Germline CDR1 is ENHRY and CDR2 is SYGVKD. After removal of 5 bases from V and 2 bases from J, the junction contained 6 bases not matched to a gene. The CDR3 is 15 amino acids. In DNA form, the CDR3 reads TGTGCCATCAGTAAAGGACAGGGCAACACAGATACGCAGTATTTT. Translation: CAISKGQGNTDTQYF.

A few counts support this clonotype. The rearrangement links TRBV20-1 to TRBJ1-5; D unclear. CDR3 size: 14 residues. CDR1 is DFQATT, CDR2 SNEGSKA, per germline (reference sequence). Trimming pared 6 bases from V and 2 bases from J, leaving 14 bases between. The CDR3 spells CSARPGGGNQPQHF. The CDR3 DNA reads as TGCAGTGCCCGGCCAGGCGGTGGCAATCAGCCCCAGCATTTT.

This clonotype has ten or more counts. The chain is built from TRBV4-1 and TRBJ1-2; D possibly corresponds to TRBD1 (5 bases). Looked up from germline, CDR1 is MGHRA and CDR2 is YSYEKL. This CDR3 has 17 residues. V was cut by 0 bases and J by 3 bases, with 17 bases left in between. In DNA form, the CDR3 reads TGCGCCAGCAGCCAAGAGAGGGTGACAGCAGCTCACTATGGCTACACCTTC. Translation: CASSQERVTAAHYGYTF.

V and J are TRBV24-1 and TRBJ2-2; 10 bases are a match to TRBD1. CDR1 is KGHDR, CDR2 SFDVKD, per germline. This CDR3 contains 16 residues. V was clipped by 9 bases and J by 0 bases; unmatched bases: 6. CDR3: CATSPGTGANTGELFF. CDR3 in DNA: TGTGCCACCTCGCCCGGGACAGGGGCGAACACCGGGGAGCTGTTTTTT.

The table lists this clonotype with many counts. V gene TRBV6-2 or TRBV6-3 combines with J gene TRBJ2-5, with D perhaps TRBD1 or TRBD2 (6 bases each). Trimming took off 8 bases at V and 5 bases at J, with 15 bases between the two ends. There are 13 residues in the CDR3. Germline values: CDR1 MNHEY, CDR2 SVGEGT. The CDR3 sequence is CASRRGVRETQYF. The CDR3 DNA reads TGTGCCAGCCGGAGGGGGGTACGGGAGACCCAGTACTTC.

As regards this clonotype: This sequence may be a read error, since a much larger clone differs from it by one base. V is TRBV30 and J is TRBJ2-7, with a weak D call TRBD1 (5 bases). This CDR3 has 13 amino acids. Germline values: CDR1 GTSNPN, CDR2 SVGIG (reference sequence). This CDR3 is CAWGRVSSYERYF. The CDR3 nucleotides are TGTGCCTGGGGCAGGGTAAGCTCCTACGAGCGGTACTTC.

This clonotype was counted a single time. The V gene is TRBV2, the J gene TRBJ1-1, with D maybe TRBD1 (5 bases). Trimming shortened V by 6 bases and J by 0 bases, and 11 bases separated the two germline ends. The CDR3 is 14 residues long. Germline-derived CDR1 and CDR2 are SNHLY and FYNNEI. The CDR3 nucleotides are TGTGCCAGCAGGAAAGACAGCCTGAACACTGAAGCTTTCTTT. It codes for CASRKDSLNTEAFF.

The CDR3 loop reads CASSVGLGRTDTQYF. The DNA for the CDR3 is TGTGCCAGCAGTGTAGGACTAGGCCGCACAGATACGCAGTATTTT. The J gene is TRBJ2-3, the V gene TRBV7-2, with 7 bases fitting TRBD2. CDR1 SGHTA and CDR2 FQGNSA come from the germline V gene. CDR3 length: 15 residues. The J segment lost 1 base and the V segment lost 6 bases, leaving 7 bases of the junction unmatched. The full variable domain, completed using reference TRBV7-2 and TRBJ2-3, is GAGVSQSPSNKVTEKGKDVELRCDPISGHTALYWYRQSLGQGLEFLIYFQGNSAPDKSGLPSDRFSAERTGGSVSTLTIQRTQQEDSAVYLCASSVGLGRTDTQYFGPGTRLTVL.